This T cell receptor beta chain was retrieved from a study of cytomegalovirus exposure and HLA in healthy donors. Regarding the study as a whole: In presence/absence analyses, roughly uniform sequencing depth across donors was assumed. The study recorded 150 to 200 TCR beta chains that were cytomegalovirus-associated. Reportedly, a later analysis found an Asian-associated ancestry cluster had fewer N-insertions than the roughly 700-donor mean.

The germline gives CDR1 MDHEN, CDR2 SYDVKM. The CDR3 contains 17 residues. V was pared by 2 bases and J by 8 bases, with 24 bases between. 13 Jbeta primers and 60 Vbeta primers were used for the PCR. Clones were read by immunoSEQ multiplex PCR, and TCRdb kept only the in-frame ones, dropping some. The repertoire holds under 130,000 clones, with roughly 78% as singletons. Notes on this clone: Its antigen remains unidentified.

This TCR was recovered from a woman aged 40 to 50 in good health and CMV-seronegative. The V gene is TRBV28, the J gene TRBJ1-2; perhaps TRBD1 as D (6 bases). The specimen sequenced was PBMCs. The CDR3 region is CASSLRGARGRVGGYTF. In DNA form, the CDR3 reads TGTGCCAGCAGTTTACGGGGGGCACGGGGACGGGTGGGGGGCTACACCTTC.